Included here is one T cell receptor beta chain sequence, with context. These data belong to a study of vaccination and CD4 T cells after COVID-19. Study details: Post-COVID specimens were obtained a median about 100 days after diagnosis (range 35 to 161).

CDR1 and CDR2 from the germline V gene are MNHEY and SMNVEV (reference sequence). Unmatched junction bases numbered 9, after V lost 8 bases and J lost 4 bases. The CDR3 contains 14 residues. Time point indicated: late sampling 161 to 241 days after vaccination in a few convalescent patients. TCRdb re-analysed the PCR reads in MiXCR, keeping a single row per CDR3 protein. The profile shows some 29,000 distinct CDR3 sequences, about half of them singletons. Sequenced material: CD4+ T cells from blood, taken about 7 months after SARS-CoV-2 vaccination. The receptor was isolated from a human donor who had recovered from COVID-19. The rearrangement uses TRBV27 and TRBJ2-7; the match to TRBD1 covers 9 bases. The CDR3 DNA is TGTGCCAGCTCTCCGGACAGGGGAGGGTACGAGCAGTACTTC. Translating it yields CASSPDRGGYEQYF.